One and the same sample provided the 32 T cell receptor beta chains below, sequenced in a study of T cell responses to AZD1222 COVID-19 vaccine. Clones were read by immunoSEQ multiplex PCR, and TCRdb kept only the in-frame ones, dropping some. Of about 73,000 clones listed, roughly 89% are singletons. The sample in question was peripheral blood, obtained 28 days after the second AZD1222 dose. The receptors come from an adult who received the AZD1222 COVID-19 vaccine.

The rearrangement links TRBV20-1 to TRBJ1-2, with D tentatively TRBD1 (5 bases). Germline-derived CDR1 and CDR2 are DFQATT and SNEGSKA (reference sequence). V lost 5 bases, J lost 6 bases, and 10 bases lay in between. The CDR3 is made up of 11 amino acids. CDR3 DNA: TGCAGTGCTGCCAAGGGGAATGGCTACACCTTC. Protein product: CSAAKGNGYTF.

The rearrangement uses TRBV5-4 and TRBJ1-2; D unresolved. Germline CDR1 SGHNT, CDR2 YYREEE (reference sequence). V lost 0 bases, J lost 3 bases, and 9 bases lay in between. CDR3 length equals 14 residues. The DNA of the CDR3 is TGTGCCAGCAGCTTGGTTACGGGAGACTATGGCTACACCTTC. This encodes CASSLVTGDYGYTF.

The chain is built from TRBV4-1 and TRBJ1-2; D is undetermined. V shed 0 bases and J shed 3 bases, with 2 bases lying between them. There are 12 residues in the CDR3. Germline-derived CDR1 and CDR2 are MGHRA and YSYEKL. CDR3 residues: CASSQDYYGYTF. The DNA of the CDR3 is TGCGCCAGCAGCCAAGACTACTATGGCTACACCTTC.

This sequence joins TRBV2 and TRBJ2-3; D unclear. Trimming shortened V by 9 bases and J by 5 bases, and 9 bases separated the two germline ends. Per the germline V gene, CDR1 is SNHLY and CDR2 is FYNNEI. The CDR3 sequence is 11 residues long. CDR3 amino acids: CASRFVDTQYF. CDR3 in DNA: TGTGCCAGTAGATTTGTAGATACGCAGTATTTT.

This clone appeared a few times. This rearrangement joins TRBV29-1 to TRBJ1-1, with D perhaps TRBD1 (5 bases). The CDR3 covers 14 residues. V was shortened by 5 bases and J by 6 bases, with 19 bases between the two germline ends. Germline CDR1 is SQVTM and CDR2 is ANQGSEA. The chain's CDR3 is CSVFNLQGLSEAFF. As DNA, the CDR3 is TGCAGCGTTTTTAACCTCCAGGGATTATCTGAAGCTTTCTTT.

The chain carries TRBV10-3 and TRBJ1-2; possible D gene TRBD1, 5 bases. The germline gives CDR1 ENHRY, CDR2 SYGVKD. V lost 7 bases, J lost 7 bases, and 13 bases lay in between. This CDR3 contains 12 residues. In DNA, the CDR3 is TGTGCCATCAAACCGGACAACGGTGGCTACACCTTC. Translation: CAIKPDNGGYTF.

CDR3 bases: TGCAGCGTTGGGGACGTTTACGAGCAGTACTTC. Its translation: CSVGDVYEQYF. The gene calls are TRBV29-1 and TRBJ2-7; D assignment may be TRBD1 or TRBD2 (5 bases each). This CDR3 region has 11 residues. Trimming shortened V by 4 bases and J by 4 bases, and 8 bases separated the two germline ends. Per germline, CDR1 SQVTM and CDR2 ANQGSEA.

The chain's CDR3 is CASSVAWSDSKPNTGELFF. The CDR3 DNA follows: TGTGCCAGCAGCGTAGCTTGGTCGGACAGTAAACCGAACACCGGGGAGCTGTTTTTT. This chain joins TRBV9 and TRBJ2-2; D is possibly TRBD1 (6 bases). V was trimmed by 0 bases and J by 0 bases, leaving 18 bases between them. The CDR3 length is 19 residues. From germline, CDR1 is SGDLS and CDR2 YYNGEE.

The chain joins TRBV10-3 to TRBJ2-7; D is undetermined. This CDR3 region has 13 residues. Trimming took 4 bases from V and 2 from J, leaving 9 bases between them. Germline V lookup: CDR1 ENHRY, CDR2 SYGVKD. The CDR3 DNA reads as TGTGCCATCAGTGGGGGTCACCCCTACGAGCAGTACTTC. Translation: CAISGGHPYEQYF.

The chain has TRBV4-2 and TRBJ1-2; 7 bases match TRBD1. This CDR3 is 13 amino acids long. Trimming cost V 1 base and J 5 bases; bases outside gene matches: 1. Germline assignment: CDR1 LGHNA and CDR2 YNFKEQ. CDR3 protein: CASSQGTGYGYTF. The CDR3 DNA reads as TGTGCCAGCAGCCAAGGGACAGGATATGGCTACACCTTC.

This clone came up once. The chain employs TRBV3-1 (or the pseudogene TRBV3-2) and TRBJ2-5; 7 nucleotides agree with TRBD2. CDR3 length: 15 residues. The germline gives CDR1 LGHDT, CDR2 YNNKEL (reference sequence). The junction had 7 bases not matched to a gene; V was cut back by 4 bases and J by 2 bases. The DNA for the CDR3 is TGTGCCAGCAGCCCTTTTGGGGGGGGACAAGAGACCCAGTACTTC. Amino acid sequence: CASSPFGGGQETQYF.

This chain uses TRBV30 with TRBJ2-2; unclear D gene. The V end lost 3 bases, the J end lost 7 bases, and 6 bases lay between the germline ends. Germline values: CDR1 GTSNPN, CDR2 SVGIG (reference sequence). The CDR3 has 11 residues. The CDR3, as DNA: TGTGCCTGGAGGGCGCGCGGGGAGCTGTTTTTT. Protein sequence: CAWRARGELFF.

The chain joins TRBV11-3 to TRBJ2-1; D is undetermined. From germline, CDR1 is SGHNT and CDR2 YENEEA. With 2 bases removed from V and 6 bases from J, the gap between germline ends came to 14 bases. This CDR3 contains 15 residues. As DNA, the CDR3 is TGTGCCAGCAGCTTAATTGCATCTAGGTTCAATGAGCAGTTCTTC. The encoded protein is CASSLIASRFNEQFF.

The count of this clone is one. V is TRBV27 and J is TRBJ1-2, with 9 bases fitting TRBD1. With V trimmed by 5 bases and J by 5 bases, 9 bases remained unmatched. In germline, CDR1 is MNHEY, CDR2 SMNVEV (reference sequence). The CDR3 contains 15 residues. CDR3 region: CASSPGTGRNYGYTF. The CDR3 DNA is TGTGCCAGCAGTCCAGGGACAGGGCGAAATTATGGCTACACCTTC.

This rearrangement joins TRBV20-1 to TRBJ2-5; 7 positions match TRBD2. With V trimmed by 3 bases and J by 5 bases, 15 bases remained unmatched. The V gene's germline CDR1 is DFQATT and CDR2 SNEGSKA (reference sequence). The CDR3 covers 16 residues. The DNA of the CDR3 is TGCAGTGCTAGTCCTCGATGGGGGAGGGCCCAGGAGACCCAGTACTTC. This codes for CSASPRWGRAQETQYF.

The rearrangement links TRBV19 to TRBJ2-3; the D gene is possibly TRBD2 (5 bases). CDR1 is LNHDA, CDR2 SQIVND, per germline (reference sequence). The CDR3 length is 13 residues. The germline V and J ends were trimmed by 3 bases and 6 bases, with 10 bases remaining between them. The CDR3 region has the DNA TGTGCCAGTAGTATTTGGGAGTCGGATACGCAGTATTTT. It translates to CASSIWESDTQYF.

The rearrangement uses TRBV19 and TRBJ2-3; D tentatively fits TRBD1 or TRBD2 (5 bases each). The CDR3 runs 15 residues. Germline values: CDR1 LNHDA, CDR2 SQIVND (reference sequence). V was pared by 3 bases and J by 0 bases, with 10 bases between. The CDR3 reads CASSMGDVSTDTQYF. In nucleotides, the CDR3 is TGTGCCAGTAGTATGGGGGATGTTAGCACAGATACGCAGTATTTT.

This chain uses TRBV6-4 with TRBJ2-3, with 9 bases lining up with TRBD2. The CDR3 consists of 16 residues. The ends lost 0 bases at V and 5 bases at J; junction bases unmatched: 6. The germline CDR1 and CDR2 sequences are MRHNA and SNTAGT. CDR3 amino acids: CASSDSPGLAGDTQYF. In DNA, the CDR3 is TGTGCCAGCAGTGACTCCCCGGGACTAGCTGGAGATACGCAGTATTTT.

The chain couples TRBV6-5 to TRBJ2-3, with 8 bases that match TRBD1. There are 15 residues in the CDR3. CDR1 MNHEY and CDR2 SVGAGI come from the germline V gene. V lost 7 bases and J lost 3; bases outside the gene matches: 9. CDR3 sequence (DNA): TGTGCCAGCAAAAGGACAGGGACGCCGACAGATACGCAGTATTTT. Translation: CASKRTGTPTDTQYF.

The CDR3 region is CASSHGGTGRTGNTIYF. Written as DNA, the CDR3 is TGTGCCAGCAGCCACGGGGGGACAGGGAGGACTGGAAACACCATATATTTT. The gene calls are TRBV7-9 and TRBJ1-3, with 9 bases fitting TRBD1. The trim removed 5 bases at V and 2 bases at J, leaving 10 bases unmatched. The CDR3 spans 17 residues. The V gene's germline CDR1 is SEHNR and CDR2 FQNEAQ (reference sequence).

The chain is built from TRBV5-1 and TRBJ2-3; D unclear. The CDR3 totals 11 residues. With 0 bases removed from V and 6 bases from J, the gap between germline ends came to 2 bases. Germline loops: CDR1 SGHRS, CDR2 YFSETQ. The CDR3 nucleotides are TGCGCCAGCAGCTTGGGCGATACGCAGTATTTT. Its translation is CASSLGDTQYF.

In DNA form, the CDR3 reads TGTGCCAGCAGCTCGGACCTAAGCCGTCAGCCCCAGCATTTT. Amino acids: CASSSDLSRQPQHF. This chain links TRBV7-9 with TRBJ1-5, with D unclear. Trimming took off 4 bases at V and 6 bases at J, with 13 bases between the two ends. The CDR3 has 14 residues. CDR1 and CDR2 (germline): SEHNR, FQNEAQ (reference sequence).

The chain is built from TRBV4-2 and TRBJ2-2; 11 bases are shared with TRBD2. The CDR3 has 17 amino acids. CDR1 LGHNA and CDR2 YNFKEQ come from the germline V gene. Trimming removed 0 bases from V and 6 bases from J; junction bases left unmatched: 6. The DNA of the CDR3 is TGTGCCAGCAGCCAAGATTTACTAGCGGGAGCGGCCGGGGAGCTGTTTTTT. Residues: CASSQDLLAGAAGELFF.

V usage is TRBV15 and J usage is TRBJ1-2; D perhaps matches TRBD1 (5 bases). The CDR3 is 14 residues long. The V gene's germline CDR1 is LNHNV and CDR2 YYDKDF (reference sequence). With 4 bases removed from V and 4 bases from J, the gap between germline ends came to 13 bases. CDR3 sequence (DNA): TGTGCCACCAGCAATGCGGGACGGCCCTATGGCTACACCTTC. Amino acid sequence: CATSNAGRPYGYTF.

The rearrangement links TRBV9 to TRBJ1-2; 8 nucleotides agree with TRBD1. The length of the CDR3 is 16 residues. Trimming cost V 6 bases and J 4 bases; bases outside gene matches: 14. Germline-derived CDR1 and CDR2 are SGDLS and YYNGEE. The CDR3 coding sequence is TGTGCCAGCAACCCCATTCTGGACAGGGAGGTCTATGGCTACACCTTC. It translates to CASNPILDREVYGYTF.

In its sample, this clone was seen once. The J gene is TRBJ1-1, the V gene TRBV4-2, with D perhaps TRBD1 (5 bases). The CDR3 sequence is 13 residues long. Germline assignment: CDR1 LGHNA and CDR2 YNFKEQ. V was clipped by 7 bases and J by 3 bases, with 12 bases between them. The CDR3: CASKGSGDTEAFF. The CDR3 DNA reads as TGTGCCAGCAAGGGGTCGGGGGACACTGAAGCTTTCTTT.

This clone was counted a single time. The chain has TRBV6-5 and TRBJ1-3; D is ambiguous. The germline V gene encodes CDR1 MNHEY and CDR2 SVGAGI. The ends were cut back, 9 bases at V and 10 bases at J, with 10 bases in the middle. The CDR3 is 10 residues long. The CDR3 sequence is CASAGGTIYF. The CDR3 bases are TGTGCCAGTGCGGGTGGGACCATATATTTT.

This clone has just one count. The chain uses TRBV19 and TRBJ2-2, with D possibly called TRBD1 or TRBD2 (5 bases each). Germline values: CDR1 LNHDA, CDR2 SQIVND (reference sequence). V dropped 0 bases and J dropped 0 bases, with 11 bases sitting between them. The CDR3 has 17 residues. The CDR3 loop reads CASSIDEGLANTGELFF. In nucleotides, the CDR3 is TGTGCCAGTAGTATAGACGAGGGGTTAGCGAACACCGGGGAGCTGTTTTTT.

This clone was detected only once. The rearrangement joins TRBV3-1 (or the pseudogene TRBV3-2) to TRBJ1-3; D uncertain. Germline CDR1 and CDR2: LGHDT and YNNKEL (reference sequence). The CDR3 spans 13 residues. Trimming shortened V by 4 bases and J by 8 bases, and 12 bases separated the two germline ends. CDR3 amino acids: CASSPGLKDTIYF. For the CDR3, the DNA is TGTGCCAGCAGCCCTGGCTTGAAGGACACCATATATTTT.

V usage is TRBV19 and J usage is TRBJ1-2, with 8 bases that match TRBD1. The germline V gene encodes CDR1 LNHDA and CDR2 SQIVND (reference sequence). Germline trimming cut 3 bases from V and 5 bases from J; bases unmatched to any gene: 8. The CDR3 runs to 15 residues. The CDR3 sequence: CASSISGQGGYGYTF. CDR3 in DNA: TGTGCCAGTAGTATCTCCGGACAGGGCGGGTATGGCTACACCTTC.

The J gene is TRBJ1-2, the V gene TRBV7-9; maybe TRBD1 (6 bases). Germline V lookup: CDR1 SEHNR, CDR2 FQNEAQ (reference sequence). Deletions cut 5 bases from V and 3 bases from J, with 10 bases between. The CDR3 covers 13 residues. CDR3 in DNA: TGTGCCAGCAGCCGGGACACCGACTATGGCTACACCTTC. Translated, it gives CASSRDTDYGYTF. Full variable domain (outside the CDR3, taken from reference TRBV7-9 and TRBJ1-2): DTGVSQNPRHKITKRGQNVTFRCDPISEHNRLYWYRQTLGQGPEFLTYFQNEAQLEKSRLLSDRFSAERPKGSFSTLEIQRTEQGDSAMYLCASSRDTDYGYTFGSGTRLTVV.

The chain has TRBV20-1 and TRBJ1-5; D is unclear. The germline V gene has CDR1 DFQATT and CDR2 SNEGSKA (reference sequence). This CDR3 has 11 residues. Trimming shortened V by 4 bases and J by 12 bases, and 13 bases separated the two germline ends. The CDR3 DNA reads TGCAGTGCTAACTTTGGGTCCGTCCAGCATTTT. Translated, it gives CSANFGSVQHF.